The sequence of this TCR beta chain was determined in a study of vaccination and CD4 T cells after COVID-19. Study as a whole: Convalescent individuals exhibited SARS-CoV-2 positivity on nasal swab PCR, with several mild and one severe presentation.

Cultured CD4+ T cells had their DNA profiled by the Oncomine TCR Beta short-read assay. TCRdb re-analysed the PCR reads in MiXCR, keeping a single row per CDR3 protein. The sample lists some 15,000 distinct CDR3 sequences, 20% to 30% occurring once. Remarks on this clonotype: The antigen is unknown.

This sample's treatment: approximately nine-day PBMC culture with coronavirus spike peptide pools or control peptides (ViraFEST assay). When more than nine days of culture had elapsed, CD4+ T cells were isolated by negative selection. V lost 2 bases and J 3 bases, leaving 14 bases between the germline ends. The V gene's germline CDR1 is SEHNR and CDR2 FQNEAQ (reference sequence). The CDR3 has 16 residues. This sample comprised CD4+ T cells from blood, cultured in vitro, obtained after SARS-CoV-2 vaccination. The receptor comes from a human donor who had recovered from COVID-19. The rearrangement joins TRBV7-9 to TRBJ2-4; either TRBD1 or TRBD2 may fit D (6 bases each). The CDR3 nucleotides read TGTGCCAGCAGCTTATTCAGGGGAGGAAGCAAAAACATTCAGTACTTC. Translating it yields CASSLFRGGSKNIQYF. Based on the CDR3 plus reference TRBV7-9 and TRBJ2-4, the full variable domain is DTGVSQNPRHKITKRGQNVTFRCDPISEHNRLYWYRQTLGQGPEFLTYFQNEAQLEKSRLLSDRFSAERPKGSFSTLEIQRTEQGDSAMYLCASSLFRGGSKNIQYFGAGTRLSVL.